In this sample, the clone carrying this T cell receptor beta chain turned up many times. TCRdb reanalysed the PCR reads using MiXCR and keeps one entry per CDR3 protein. Of approximately 9,600 distinct CDR3 sequences in the sample, about 54% are singletons; the top ten hold approximately 37%. Per the germline V gene, CDR1 is SGHNT and CDR2 is YENEEA. This CDR3 is built from 15 residues. J lost 5 bases, V lost 1 base, and 5 bases had no gene match. The entry originates in a study of tumor-infiltrating lymphocytes in oesophageal squamous cell carcinoma. The chain links TRBV11-3 to TRBJ2-1, with 7 bases fitting TRBD1. The source material was esophageal tumor tissue. The receptor's source is a female donor with esophageal squamous cell carcinoma. CDR3 nucleotide sequence: TGTGCCAGCAGCTTAGGAGGGGGCCGGGACAATGAGCAGTTCTTC. Translation gives CASSLGGGRDNEQFF.